Given below is one T cell receptor beta chain in context. The record originates from a study of control samples from healthy donors and cancer patients. Generated by immunoSEQ multiplex PCR, the TCRdb table keeps only in-frame clones and is missing some. This sample has some 25,000 clones, with more than 75% found just once. Germline V lookup: CDR1 SGHRS, CDR2 YFSETQ. V shed 6 bases and J shed 3 bases, with 19 bases lying between them. The CDR3 spans 15 residues. The sequence was obtained from a man in his sixties with colorectal cancer. The chain couples TRBV5-1 to TRBJ2-7; TRBD1 might be the D (6 bases). Sample: PBMCs. CDR3 sequence reads: CASTPNGQGIYEQYF. The CDR3 DNA reads as TGCGCCAGCACCCCAAACGGCCAGGGGATCTACGAGCAGTACTTC.